The 8 T cell receptor delta chains in this list originate from one sample, sequenced in a study of gamma-delta T cells after stem cell transplantation (dated by TCRdb to between 2015 and 2016). Libraries were constructed by RT-PCR. TCRdb lists the instrument as Illumina MiSeq. Identical DNA sequences were merged into single rows after TCRdb reprocessed the public reads with CATT. The sample includes fewer than 12,000 delta-chain clones, with 1% to 1.5% observed a single time. The ten largest clones take up 9% to 12% of the sample. Sequencing input: gamma-delta T cells. The source is a human donor. It is not recorded whose cells these are; they may come from a transplant donor.

As concerns this clone: TCRdb shows a much larger clone's protein in place of this DNA's translation, and the two differ at residue 10, likely through a read error; the protein shown is translated from the DNA. The CDR3 protein is CACDTVLGAIYTDKLIF. CDR3 bases: TGTGCCTGTGACACCGTCCTGGGGGCTATCTACACCGATAAACTCATCTTT. This rearrangement joins TRDV2 to TRDJ1; 7 bases fit TRDD3. This CDR3 region has 17 residues. Per the germline V gene, CDR1 is GEAIGNYY and CDR2 is EKD. J gave up 0 bases and V 0 bases, and 9 bases lay outside the gene matches.

As concerns this clone: For this DNA, TCRdb reports the protein of a much larger clone, which diverges at residue 7, most likely from a read error; the protein presented here is translated directly from the DNA. The J gene is TRDJ1, the V gene TRDV2; the D is unclear. This CDR3 spans 18 amino acids. Deletions cut 3 bases from V and 0 bases from J, with 22 bases between. Germline V gene lookup returns CDR1 GEAIGNYY and CDR2 EKD. CDR3 bases: TGTGCCTGTGACCCCCTCAGAGCCCAAGGACCCCACACCGATAAACTCATCTTT. Translating gives CACDPLRAQGPHTDKLIF.

This clone was recorded many times. The chain joins TRDV2 to TRDJ3, with 9 bases identical to TRDD3. V was clipped by 0 bases and J by 0 bases; unmatched bases: 11. In germline, CDR1 is GEAIGNYY, CDR2 EKD. The CDR3 runs 21 residues. The CDR3 is CACDTVFGDTSSSWDTRQMFF. Written as DNA, the CDR3 is TGTGCCTGTGACACCGTCTTTGGGGATACGTCGAGCTCCTGGGACACCCGACAGATGTTTTTC.

This clone was detected only a few times. The genes are TRDV2 and TRDJ1; 12 nucleotides line up with TRDD3. Losses at the gene ends were 2 bases for V and 3 bases for J; bases not matched to a gene: 6. The CDR3 is 16 residues long. The V gene's germline CDR1 is GEAIGNYY and CDR2 EKD. This CDR3 is CACDKAGGYGADKLIF. The CDR3 nucleotides read TGTGCCTGTGACAAGGCTGGGGGATACGGAGCCGATAAACTCATCTTT.

This clone was counted a few times. TCRdb's protein for this DNA is that of a much larger clone and differs from the translation at residue 5, likely a read error; the protein shown is the DNA translation. V gene TRDV2 combines with J gene TRDJ3, with TRDD3 matching 8 bases. Per the germline V gene, CDR1 is GEAIGNYY and CDR2 is EKD. This CDR3 has 20 residues. V lost 3 bases to trimming and J lost 0 bases; unmatched junction nucleotides: 12. CDR3: CACDASWGSGSSWDTRQMFF. In DNA form, the CDR3 reads TGTGCCTGTGACGCGTCCTGGGGGAGCGGAAGCTCCTGGGACACCCGACAGATGTTTTTC.

Only a few counts were recorded for this clone. TCRdb shows a much larger clone's protein in place of this DNA's translation, and the two differ at residue 6, likely through a read error; the protein shown is translated from the DNA. This rearrangement joins TRDV2 to TRDJ1; no definite D call. Germline lookup yields CDR1 GEAIGNYY and CDR2 EKD. This CDR3 region has 17 residues. Trimming removed 0 bases from V and 4 bases from J, with 20 bases in between. This CDR3 is CACDTVEKASRGDKLIF. DNA for the CDR3: TGTGCCTGTGACACCGTCGAAAAGGCCTCTCGAGGCGATAAACTCATCTTT.

Relative to its sample, this clone is medium-sized. This chain joins TRDV2 and TRDJ1, with 8 bases identical to TRDD3. This CDR3 is 21 amino acids long. Germline CDR1 GEAIGNYY, CDR2 EKD. The V gene end was trimmed by 0 bases and the J gene end by 1 base; junction bases not matched to a gene: 21. CDR3: CACDTVGILTGGPEGTDKLIF. CDR3 DNA: TGTGCCTGTGACACCGTGGGCATTCTTACTGGGGGTCCCGAGGGCACCGATAAACTCATCTTT.

This clone appeared a few times. Given a far larger clone just one base away, this is likely a sequencing read error. The same CDR3 also results from other DNA sequences found in this sample. V usage is TRDV2 and J usage is TRDJ3, with a tentative D call TRDD3 (5 bases). The CDR3 is 18 amino acids. The germline V gene has CDR1 GEAIGNYY and CDR2 EKD. The CDR3: CACDTLRSSSWDTRQMFF. In DNA form, the CDR3 reads TGTGCCTGTGACACCCTACGGTCGAGCTCCTGGGACACCCGGCAGATGTTTTTC.